This TCR beta chain stems from a study of T cell responses to AZD1222 COVID-19 vaccine. Trimming took 4 bases from V and 0 from J, leaving 10 bases between them. Germline CDR1 is MNHEY and CDR2 is SMNVEV (reference sequence). The CDR3 is 14 amino acids. Assay used: immunoSEQ multiplex PCR; TCRdb lists only in-frame clones, some missing. Altogether more than 60,000 clones are present, roughly 84% being singletons, with the ten largest covering 18%. The chain carries TRBV27 and TRBJ2-7; D ambiguous. Material: peripheral blood, obtained 28 days after the second AZD1222 dose. This clonotype was sampled from an adult who received the AZD1222 COVID-19 vaccine. CDR3 bases: TGTGCCAGCAGTTATAGGGCAGTCTCCTACGAGCAGTACTTC. This codes for CASSYRAVSYEQYF.